These 11 T cell receptor beta chains share one sample of origin, sequenced in a study of blood T cell repertoires in COVID-19. Clones were sequenced by immunoSEQ multiplex PCR, and TCRdb holds only the in-frame ones, with some missing. Of roughly 180,000 clones listed, roughly three quarters were seen once; the top ten hold 15% to 20%. Sequencing used peripheral blood. These receptors were obtained from a man aged 60 to 75 with active or convalescent COVID-19.

The CDR3 here is CASSWRGENGYTF. The CDR3 DNA reads TGCGCCAGCAGCTGGCGGGGAGAGAATGGCTACACCTTC. The rearrangement joins TRBV5-1 to TRBJ1-2, with D uncertain. Germline assignment: CDR1 SGHRS and CDR2 YFSETQ. Trimming took 3 bases from V and 6 from J, leaving 12 bases between them. CDR3 length: 13 amino acids.

The J gene is TRBJ2-7, the V gene TRBV11-2, with 8 bases lining up with TRBD2. V lost 3 bases and J lost 5; bases outside the gene matches: 6. Looked up from germline, CDR1 is SGHAT and CDR2 is FQNNGV. This CDR3 spans 14 amino acids. CDR3 loop: CASSFSREEDEQYF. CDR3 bases: TGTGCCAGCAGCTTTTCGCGGGAGGAGGACGAGCAGTACTTC.

The chain is built from TRBV14 and TRBJ2-7; 7 bases agree with TRBD1. The germline CDR1 and CDR2 sequences are SGHDN and FVKESK. CDR3 length equals 14 residues. After removal of 1 base from V and 2 bases from J, the junction contained 2 bases not matched to a gene. The CDR3 DNA follows: TGTGCCAGCAGCCAAGTTAGGGGGCCCTACGAGCAGTACTTC. This gives the protein CASSQVRGPYEQYF.

This clone was picked up a small number of times. The gene calls are TRBV28 and TRBJ2-1; D is uncertain. Germline V gene sequence: CDR1 MDHEN, CDR2 SYDVKM. This CDR3 is 12 amino acids long. The V gene lost 4 bases and the J gene lost 11 bases, with 12 bases spanning the gap. The CDR3 DNA follows: TGTGCCAGCAGTTCGCAACTACCTCAGCAGTTCTTC. Its translation is CASSSQLPQQFF.

This clone was found a few times. The gene calls are TRBV14 and TRBJ2-1, with D possibly matching TRBD2 (6 bases). The CDR3 contains 16 residues. Germline loops: CDR1 SGHDN, CDR2 FVKESK. Trimming cost V 4 bases and J 4 bases, with 17 bases left between them. The CDR3 loop reads CASSPRTGTLYNEQFF. The CDR3 DNA sequence: TGTGCCAGCAGCCCTCGAACGGGGACTCTGTACAATGAGCAGTTCTTC.

The chain carries TRBV19 and TRBJ1-1; tentatively, D is TRBD1 (6 bases). Germline CDR1 and CDR2: LNHDA and SQIVND (reference sequence). This CDR3 is 14 amino acids long. V dropped 4 bases and J dropped 2 bases, with 11 bases sitting between them. The CDR3 region has the DNA TGTGCCAGTAGTAGGTCCAGGGGAAACACTGAAGCTTTCTTT. Its protein product is CASSRSRGNTEAFF.

This chain connects TRBV29-1 to TRBJ1-2; tentative D call: TRBD1 (6 bases). Germline values: CDR1 SQVTM, CDR2 ANQGSEA. This CDR3 contains 15 residues. V was trimmed by 5 bases and J by 8 bases, leaving 24 bases between them. CDR3 protein: CSVPQPQAIQGGYTF. The CDR3 DNA follows: TGCAGCGTTCCCCAGCCGCAGGCAATCCAGGGGGGCTACACCTTC.

The J gene is TRBJ1-1, the V gene TRBV6-5; D unclear. Trimming cost V 7 bases and J 3 bases, with 12 bases left between them. The germline V gene has CDR1 MNHEY and CDR2 SVGAGI. CDR3 length: 13 amino acids. This CDR3 is CASKRFGDTEAFF. For the CDR3, the DNA is TGTGCCAGCAAGAGGTTCGGTGACACTGAAGCTTTCTTT.

The V and J genes are TRBV12-5 and TRBJ2-1; D call uncertain. Trimming cost V 8 bases and J 8 bases, with 13 bases left between them. Germline V lookup: CDR1 LGHNT, CDR2 FRNRAP. The CDR3 is 12 residues long. CDR3 sequence (DNA): TGTGCTAGTAGCTACAGTATCGATGAGCAGTTCTTC. As protein: CASSYSIDEQFF.

The chain is built from TRBV4-1 and TRBJ2-3; the D gene is possibly TRBD1 (6 bases). Per germline, CDR1 MGHRA and CDR2 YSYEKL. This CDR3 region has 16 residues. Trimming took 1 base from V and 2 from J, leaving 13 bases between them. The CDR3 region is CASSQGGRGDTDTQYF. CDR3 nucleotide sequence: TGCGCCAGCAGCCAAGGAGGCAGGGGCGACACAGATACGCAGTATTTT.

The V call is TRBV28, the J call TRBJ1-6, with TRBD1 identical over 7 bases. Germline trimming cut 6 bases from V and 9 bases from J; bases unmatched to any gene: 11. CDR1 MDHEN and CDR2 SYDVKM come from the germline V gene. This CDR3 is 15 amino acids long. CDR3 amino acids: CASSQWGQTTSPLHF. CDR3 nucleotide sequence: TGTGCCAGCAGCCAATGGGGACAGACGACTTCACCCCTCCACTTT.